These 20 T cell receptor beta chains were sequenced from one sample in a study of shared clonotypes between healthy human individuals. Method: immunoSEQ multiplex PCR; TCRdb's copy keeps in-frame clones and lacks some. Of 2 million to 2.5 million clones listed, 90% to 96% were seen once; the top ten hold around 0.13%. Sample: naive CD4+ T cells sorted from blood. Subset noted: CD45RA+ positively selected. These receptors were obtained from a man between 18 and 29 years old in good health.

Only one count was recorded for this clone. In the same sample, other DNA sequences code for this CDR3. This chain joins TRBV4-3 and TRBJ2-7, with D hard to call. The ends were cut back, 0 bases at V and 3 bases at J, with 6 bases in the middle. This CDR3 has 13 amino acids. Germline loops: CDR1 LGHNA, CDR2 YSLEER. The CDR3 DNA reads as TGCGCCAGCAGCCAAGAGGGCGGCTACGAGCAGTACTTC. Its translation: CASSQEGGYEQYF.

The chain has TRBV6-5 and TRBJ2-7; no definite D call. Germline V gives CDR1 MNHEY, CDR2 SVGAGI. The CDR3 runs to 13 residues. V lost 6 bases and J 6 bases, leaving 15 bases between the germline ends. The CDR3 spells CASRSIAGVEQYF. The CDR3 coding sequence is TGTGCCAGCAGAAGTATAGCCGGAGTCGAGCAGTACTTC.

This clone was recorded once. This chain connects TRBV19 to TRBJ2-3; 7 nucleotides align to TRBD1. Germline loops: CDR1 LNHDA, CDR2 SQIVND (reference sequence). Trimming cost V 5 bases and J 0 bases; bases outside gene matches: 11. The CDR3 loop spans 17 amino acids. DNA for the CDR3: TGTGCCAGTAGTTTGGTAGGGACAGCCGCTAGCACAGATACGCAGTATTTT. Amino acids: CASSLVGTAASTDTQYF.

Worth noting for this clone: Other DNA sequences within the sample encode an identical CDR3. V usage is TRBV28 and J usage is TRBJ2-2, with D unresolved. This CDR3 comprises 12 residues. With 4 bases removed from V and 5 bases from J, the gap between germline ends came to 5 bases. Germline-derived CDR1 and CDR2 are MDHEN and SYDVKM. The CDR3 DNA reads TGTGCCAGCAGTTCTAGAACCGGGGAGCTGTTTTTT. Amino acids: CASSSRTGELFF.

This chain connects TRBV4-1 to TRBJ2-1; D is perhaps TRBD2 (6 bases). The CDR3 sequence is 14 residues long. The V gene's germline CDR1 is MGHRA and CDR2 YSYEKL. V was cut by 4 bases and J by 4 bases, with 11 bases left in between. The CDR3 protein is CASSPVGLYNEQFF. The CDR3 DNA follows: TGCGCCAGCAGCCCGGTGGGACTTTACAATGAGCAGTTCTTC.

The chain carries TRBV5-1 and TRBJ2-7; 7 bases map to TRBD1. The CDR3 loop spans 12 amino acids. Trimming removed 3 bases from V and 3 bases from J; junction bases left unmatched: 0. Germline V gene lookup returns CDR1 SGHRS and CDR2 YFSETQ. The CDR3 reads CASSWTGYEQYF. The CDR3 nucleotides read TGCGCCAGCAGCTGGACAGGCTACGAGCAGTACTTC.

This clone was seen just once. The sample has other DNA sequences that encode this CDR3 too. The chain employs TRBV9 and TRBJ2-2; D is undetermined. The V end was cut by 2 bases, the J end by 1 base, with 6 bases between. The CDR3 has 14 residues. Germline V gene sequence: CDR1 SGDLS, CDR2 YYNGEE. The CDR3 coding sequence is TGTGCCAGCAGCGTGACTCAGAACACCGGGGAGCTGTTTTTT. Translated: CASSVTQNTGELFF.

The rearrangement joins TRBV7-9 to TRBJ1-6; D gene uncertain. The CDR3 contains 14 residues. Trimming removed 1 base from V and 4 bases from J, with 5 bases in between. CDR1 and CDR2 from the germline V gene are SEHNR and FQNEAQ (reference sequence). The CDR3 DNA reads as TGTGCCAGCAGCTTAGAGAGGTATAATTCACCCCTCCACTTT. Translated, it gives CASSLERYNSPLHF.

The rearrangement joins TRBV5-1 to TRBJ1-2; possible D gene TRBD1, 6 bases. The germline V and J ends were trimmed by 7 bases and 7 bases, with 17 bases remaining between them. CDR1 is SGHRS, CDR2 YFSETQ, per germline. This CDR3 comprises 13 residues. Here the CDR3 reads CASGDRTGGGYTF. CDR3 coding DNA: TGCGCCAGCGGAGACAGGACGGGCGGTGGCTACACCTTC.

The J gene is TRBJ1-3, the V gene TRBV9; TRBD1 is a possible D gene (6 bases). The CDR3 runs 15 residues. Looked up from germline, CDR1 is SGDLS and CDR2 is YYNGEE. The V end lost 3 bases, the J end lost 0 bases, and 10 bases lay between the germline ends. CDR3 DNA sequence: TGTGCCAGCAGCGCGCAGGGGAGCTCTGGAAACACCATATATTTT. This sequence encodes CASSAQGSSGNTIYF. Full variable domain (missing parts from reference TRBV9 and TRBJ1-3): DSGVTQTPKHLITATGQRVTLRCSPRSGDLSVYWYQQSLDQGLQFLIQYYNGEERAKGNILERFSAQQFPDLHSELNLSSLELGDSALYFCASSAQGSSGNTIYFGEGSWLTVV.

V and J are TRBV7-8 and TRBJ1-2, with D unresolved. CDR1 and CDR2 from the germline V gene are SGHVS and FQNEAQ. V was pared by 5 bases and J by 0 bases, with 7 bases between. The CDR3 contains 13 residues. CDR3 in amino acids: CASSVDANYGYTF. The CDR3, as DNA: TGTGCCAGCAGCGTGGACGCTAACTATGGCTACACCTTC. The full variable domain, its missing parts supplied by reference TRBV7-8 and TRBJ1-2, is GAGVSQSPRYKVAKRGQDVALRCDPISGHVSLFWYQQALGQGPEFLTYFQNEAQLDKSGLPSDRFFAERPEGSVSTLKIQRTQQEDSAVYLCASSVDANYGYTFGSGTRLTVV.

The V call is TRBV7-9, the J call TRBJ1-2; 11 nucleotides match TRBD1. CDR1 is SEHNR, CDR2 FQNEAQ, per germline (reference sequence). Trimming at V came to 1 base and at J to 6 bases, leaving 10 bases not matched to a gene. CDR3 size: 17 residues. This CDR3 reads CASSLGPGTGGRDGYTF. In DNA, the CDR3 is TGTGCCAGCAGCTTAGGGCCCGGGACAGGGGGAAGGGATGGCTACACCTTC.

The chain is built from TRBV10-1 and TRBJ1-2; D is uncertain. From germline, CDR1 is WNHNN and CDR2 SYGVQD (reference sequence). There are 15 residues in the CDR3. V lost 5 bases to trimming and J lost 4 bases, with 17 bases between them. The CDR3 bases are TGCGCCAGCAGTAGGCGATCGCGAAAGACCTATGGCTACACCTTC. This sequence encodes CASSRRSRKTYGYTF.

This chain joins TRBV29-1 and TRBJ2-7; possible D gene TRBD2, 6 bases. V lost 8 bases and J 0 bases, leaving 11 bases between the germline ends. CDR1 SQVTM and CDR2 ANQGSEA come from the germline V gene. CDR3 size: 12 residues. Here the CDR3 DNA reads TGCAGCTTTCGGGGGAACTCCTACGAGCAGTACTTC. This encodes CSFRGNSYEQYF.

The V gene is TRBV6-6, the J gene TRBJ1-2, with 10 bases identical to TRBD1. The CDR3 consists of 15 residues. Germline V gene sequence: CDR1 MNHNY, CDR2 SVGAGI (reference sequence). The J segment lost 6 bases and the V segment lost 5 bases, leaving 9 bases of the junction unmatched. The chain's CDR3 is CASSRPGQGSDGYTF. DNA of the CDR3: TGTGCCAGCAGTCGGCCGGGACAGGGGTCTGATGGCTACACCTTC.

The J gene is TRBJ2-1, the V gene TRBV28; D uncertain. The CDR3 consists of 14 residues. Trimming removed 2 bases at V and 3 bases at J, with 8 bases between. The V gene's germline CDR1 is MDHEN and CDR2 SYDVKM. The CDR3 coding sequence is TGTGCCAGCAGTTTACAGGCCCTCTACAATGAGCAGTTCTTC. Its translation is CASSLQALYNEQFF.

This clone was detected only once. The genes are TRBV30 and TRBJ1-6, with 7 bases matching TRBD1. Germline CDR1 GTSNPN, CDR2 SVGIG (reference sequence). The CDR3 has 14 amino acids. The CDR3 DNA follows: TGTGCTTTTCAGGGGGTTTTATCCAATTCACCCCTCCACTTT. Amino acids: CAFQGVLSNSPLHF.

This sequence joins TRBV2 and TRBJ2-1; 7 nucleotides agree with TRBD2. This CDR3 is 12 amino acids long. Germline CDR1 SNHLY, CDR2 FYNNEI. The V and J ends lost 6 bases and 8 bases, in that order; junction bases with no gene match: 4. CDR3 protein: CASRETSHEQFF. In DNA, the CDR3 is TGTGCCAGCAGAGAGACTAGCCATGAGCAGTTCTTC. The full variable domain, in which reference TRBV2 and TRBJ2-1 provide the parts outside the CDR3, is EPEVTQTPSHQVTQMGQEVILRCVPISNHLYFYWYRQILGQKVEFLVSFYNNEISEKSEIFDDQFSVERPDGSNFTLKIRSTKLEDSAMYFCASRETSHEQFFGPGTRLTVL.

The chain combines TRBV7-8 with TRBJ2-7; 7 nucleotides match TRBD2. The germline CDR1 and CDR2 sequences are SGHVS and FQNEAQ. The CDR3 runs to 14 residues. V lost 0 bases, J lost 2 bases, and 1 base stayed unmatched. The CDR3 DNA sequence: TGTGCCAGCAGCTTAGCGCGGGGGACCTACGAGCAGTACTTC. It codes for CASSLARGTYEQYF.

The J gene is TRBJ2-7, the V gene TRBV5-4, with D possibly called TRBD1 or TRBD2 (6 bases each). The CDR3 sequence is 15 residues long. Trimming took off 4 bases at V and 1 base at J, with 15 bases between the two ends. The germline V gene has CDR1 SGHNT and CDR2 YYREEE (reference sequence). CDR3 bases: TGTGCCAGCAGCCCAAGGGGGGAGGCGTCCTACGAGCAGTACTTC. This translates into CASSPRGEASYEQYF.